The source of this T cell receptor beta chain is a study of control samples from healthy donors and cancer patients. V was trimmed by 6 bases and J by 9 bases, leaving 15 bases between them. Per germline, CDR1 MNHEY and CDR2 SMNVEV (reference sequence). This CDR3 comprises 12 residues. The table came from immunoSEQ multiplex PCR; TCRdb's copy has only in-frame clones and leaves some out. The data contain 160,000 or so clones, roughly 95% of them singletons. Sequenced sample: blood. This chain links TRBV27 with TRBJ2-7; the D gene is possibly TRBD2 (5 bases). The sequence came from a young woman in good health. In DNA, the CDR3 is TGTGCCAGCAGACGAGGGTCCGGTGCGCAGTACTTC. It yields the protein CASRRGSGAQYF.